The 5 T cell receptor beta chains below were found in one sample sequenced in a study of shared T cell receptors in the human thymus. Method: immunoSEQ multiplex PCR; TCRdb's copy keeps in-frame clones and lacks some. This sample yields hundreds of thousands of clones, of which more than 75% are seen a single time; about 0.01% belongs to the top ten. The sample was also reused in another study, on human thymus T cells.

Sequences were obtained from thymocytes. The receptors here all came from a boy under three years old with a congenital heart defect.

The rearrangement joins TRBV4-1 to TRBJ2-5; D gene ambiguous. Germline V lookup: CDR1 MGHRA, CDR2 YSYEKL. The CDR3 runs to 13 residues. The germline V and J ends were trimmed by 4 bases and 5 bases, with 11 bases remaining between them. CDR3 region: CASSPDLRETQYF. Written as DNA, the CDR3 is TGCGCCAGCAGCCCCGACTTGAGGGAGACCCAGTACTTC.

This clone was observed a handful of times. The chain joins TRBV4-1 to TRBJ2-2, with 13 bases lining up with TRBD2. The V and J ends lost 4 bases and 7 bases, in that order; junction bases with no gene match: 6. CDR1 MGHRA and CDR2 YSYEKL come from the germline V gene. There are 16 residues in the CDR3. CDR3 nucleotide sequence: TGCGCCAGCAGCCCCACTAGCGGGAGGGCCGGCGGGGAGCTGTTTTTT. Its protein is CASSPTSGRAGGELFF.

As DNA, the CDR3 is TGTGCCAGCAGTGAACTGCAGGGGGGCTCCTACGAGCAGTACTTC. It specifies CASSELQGGSYEQYF. V is TRBV2 and J is TRBJ2-5; D might be TRBD1 (7 bases). Near its end, the DNA agrees better with TRBJ2-7, so the J call may be wrong. The CDR3 runs to 15 residues. In germline, CDR1 is SNHLY, CDR2 FYNNEI.

In DNA, the CDR3 is TGTGCCAGTAGTAGGGGACTACCGGAGGGGGAGACCCAGTACTTC. Protein sequence: CASSRGLPEGETQYF. The chain combines TRBV19 with TRBJ2-5; 7 bases map to TRBD2. The V gene's germline CDR1 is LNHDA and CDR2 SQIVND (reference sequence). V trimming: 4 bases; J trimming: 5 bases; junction bases outside the gene matches: 10. The CDR3 length is 15 residues.

The sample holds one count of this clone. The rearrangement joins TRBV7-2 to TRBJ2-7; D is undetermined. This CDR3 is 15 amino acids long. V lost 5 bases and J lost 7, with 21 bases in between. Germline V lookup: CDR1 SGHTA, CDR2 FQGNSA. CDR3 sequence (DNA): TGTGCCAGCAGCCACACTTCTTGGGCTGTAGGAGAGCAGTACTTC. Amino acids: CASSHTSWAVGEQYF.